A single sample is the source of the 16 T cell receptor beta chains below, sequenced in a study of cytomegalovirus exposure and HLA in healthy donors. The PCR ran on 60 Vbeta and 13 Jbeta primers. The data were produced by immunoSEQ multiplex PCR, yet TCRdb's version contains in-frame clones alone and is incomplete. This sample carries 200,000 to 250,000 clones, 75% to 85% of them seen once, and the ten largest clones take less than 9%. Sequencing input: PBMCs. All receptors derive from a woman aged 55 to 70 in good health and CMV-seropositive.

The CDR3: CASSSPGNTIYF. The CDR3, as DNA: TGCGCCAGCAGTTCCCCGGGAAACACCATATATTTT. J is TRBJ1-3 and V is TRBV5-1; no clear D. This CDR3 contains 12 residues. Germline CDR1 reads SGHRS; CDR2 reads YFSETQ. V was cut by 5 bases and J by 4 bases, with 7 bases left in between.

V gene TRBV6-5 combines with J gene TRBJ1-1; no reliable D call. The CDR3 runs to 14 residues. Trimming stripped 5 bases from V and 4 bases from J, with 14 bases between. Germline V gene sequence: CDR1 MNHEY, CDR2 SVGAGI. Here the CDR3 reads CASSKTDSSTEAFF. CDR3 DNA sequence: TGTGCCAGCAGTAAAACCGACTCGAGCACTGAAGCTTTCTTT.

The chain links TRBV10-3 to TRBJ2-7; D is ambiguous. Germline CDR1 is ENHRY and CDR2 is SYGVKD. V lost 1 base, J lost 0 bases, and 7 bases lay in between. The CDR3 spans 14 residues. CDR3 loop: CAISEYGSSYEQYF. The CDR3 nucleotides are TGTGCCATCAGTGAGTACGGTAGCTCCTACGAGCAGTACTTC.

This chain joins TRBV19 and TRBJ1-2; D possibly corresponds to TRBD1 (6 bases). CDR1 LNHDA and CDR2 SQIVND come from the germline V gene (reference sequence). This CDR3 is built from 15 residues. V was shortened by 6 bases and J by 0 bases, with 14 bases between the two germline ends. In DNA, the CDR3 is TGTGCCAGTAGAATGATGACAGGAGCTAACTATGGCTACACCTTC. Protein sequence: CASRMMTGANYGYTF.

This chain connects TRBV28 to TRBJ2-1; 16 nucleotides align to TRBD2. The length of the CDR3 is 18 residues. Germline CDR1 reads MDHEN; CDR2 reads SYDVKM. The V gene end was trimmed by 7 bases and the J gene end by 3 bases; junction bases not matched to a gene: 9. This CDR3 reads CASITSGTSGRDYNEQFF. The CDR3 nucleotides are TGTGCCAGCATCACCTCCGGGACTAGCGGGAGGGACTACAATGAGCAGTTCTTC. Variable domain in full (rest from reference TRBV28 and TRBJ2-1): DVKVTQSSRYLVKRTGEKVFLECVQDMDHENMFWYRQDPGLGLRLIYFSYDVKMKEKGDIPEGYSVSREKKERFSLILESASTNQTSMYLCASITSGTSGRDYNEQFFGPGTRLTVL.

This sequence joins TRBV18 and TRBJ1-2, with 7 nucleotides matching TRBD1. The germline gives CDR1 KGHSH, CDR2 LQKENI. The CDR3 has 15 amino acids. Unmatched junction bases numbered 11, after V lost 2 bases and J lost 8 bases. The CDR3 is CASSPSGQALGGYTF. DNA of the CDR3: TGTGCCAGCTCACCATCAGGACAGGCGTTAGGAGGCTACACCTTC.

The chain has TRBV18 and TRBJ2-1, with D possibly being TRBD2 (6 bases). V was trimmed by 5 bases and J by 3 bases, leaving 11 bases between them. This CDR3 region has 14 residues. CDR1 is KGHSH, CDR2 LQKENI, per germline. The CDR3 DNA sequence: TGTGCCAGCTCAGGGACTCGAAACTACAATGAGCAGTTCTTC. This translates into CASSGTRNYNEQFF.

CDR3 loop: CASSGSQGAPTEAFF. CDR3 nucleotides: TGTGCCAGCAGTGGATCACAGGGGGCGCCCACTGAAGCTTTCTTT. The rearrangement joins TRBV28 to TRBJ1-1; TRBD1 matches 9 bases. From germline, CDR1 is MDHEN and CDR2 SYDVKM. The CDR3 sequence is 15 residues long. The V gene end was trimmed by 5 bases and the J gene end by 4 bases; junction bases not matched to a gene: 8. Variable domain in full (rest from reference TRBV28 and TRBJ1-1): DVKVTQSSRYLVKRTGEKVFLECVQDMDHENMFWYRQDPGLGLRLIYFSYDVKMKEKGDIPEGYSVSREKKERFSLILESASTNQTSMYLCASSGSQGAPTEAFFGQGTRLTVV.

The J gene is TRBJ2-3, the V gene TRBV10-3, with 7 bases that match TRBD2. Germline lookup yields CDR1 ENHRY and CDR2 SYGVKD. The CDR3 spans 17 residues. The J segment lost 0 bases and the V segment lost 1 base, leaving 7 bases of the junction unmatched. For the CDR3, the DNA is TGTGCCATCAGTGAGTTCCCTAGCGGAGCTAGCACAGATACGCAGTATTTT. It codes for CAISEFPSGASTDTQYF.

The chain joins TRBV10-1 to TRBJ2-4; 8 nucleotides align to TRBD2. Trimming cost V 2 bases and J 1 base; bases outside gene matches: 13. The CDR3 runs 19 residues. CDR1 and CDR2 from the germline V gene are WNHNN and SYGVQD (reference sequence). The CDR3 DNA sequence: TGCGCCAGCAGTGAGCCAGGACTAGCCGCCTTGGGGGCCAAAAACATTCAGTACTTC. The encoded protein is CASSEPGLAALGAKNIQYF.

The chain couples TRBV7-2 to TRBJ2-5; 9 nucleotides match TRBD1. CDR1 and CDR2 from the germline V gene are SGHTA and FQGNSA. The CDR3 extends over 16 amino acids. J was trimmed by 4 bases and V by 4 bases; bases with no gene match: 10. CDR3 bases: TGTGCCAGCAGCTACCCCCGAACAGGGGGCGGAGAGACCCAGTACTTC. This gives the protein CASSYPRTGGGETQYF.

The chain links TRBV27 to TRBJ2-4, with 9 bases identical to TRBD1. CDR3 length: 15 amino acids. The trim removed 4 bases at V and 14 bases at J, leaving 15 bases unmatched. CDR1 and CDR2 from the germline V gene are MNHEY and SMNVEV (reference sequence). The CDR3 DNA is TGTGCCAGCAGTTCCTCGCCGGGGACAGGGTCCCTTGAGTACTTC. Translating gives CASSSSPGTGSLEYF.

The rearrangement joins TRBV10-1 to TRBJ2-7; TRBD2 matches 7 bases. After removal of 0 bases from V and 3 bases from J, the junction contained 5 bases not matched to a gene. Germline loops: CDR1 WNHNN, CDR2 SYGVQD (reference sequence). The CDR3 runs to 15 residues. The CDR3 here is CASSESGGDHYEQYF. CDR3 nucleotides: TGCGCCAGCAGTGAGTCGGGGGGGGACCACTACGAGCAGTACTTC.

This chain links TRBV7-9 with TRBJ1-4; D is uncertain. The germline CDR1 and CDR2 sequences are SEHNR and FQNEAQ (reference sequence). This CDR3 region has 14 residues. The ends were cut back, 3 bases at V and 7 bases at J, with 12 bases in the middle. CDR3 residues: CASSLEVGIEKLFF. CDR3 bases: TGTGCCAGCAGCTTGGAGGTTGGGATTGAAAAACTGTTTTTT.

Points on this clone: In the same sample, other DNA sequences code for this CDR3. This chain uses TRBV2 with TRBJ2-1, with TRBD2 matching over 8 bases. Trimming at V came to 7 bases and at J to 4 bases, leaving 6 bases not matched to a gene. In germline, CDR1 is SNHLY, CDR2 FYNNEI. CDR3 length equals 14 residues. CDR3 residues: CASMGLAGYNEQFF. The CDR3 coding sequence is TGTGCCAGCATGGGTCTAGCGGGTTACAATGAGCAGTTCTTC. Drawing the rest from reference TRBV2 and TRBJ2-1, the complete variable domain is EPEVTQTPSHQVTQMGQEVILRCVPISNHLYFYWYRQILGQKVEFLVSFYNNEISEKSEIFDDQFSVERPDGSNFTLKIRSTKLEDSAMYFCASMGLAGYNEQFFGPGTRLTVL.

This rearrangement joins TRBV4-1 to TRBJ2-7; weak D call: TRBD2 (6 bases). Deletions cut 0 bases from V and 3 bases from J, with 15 bases between. The germline gives CDR1 MGHRA, CDR2 YSYEKL. The CDR3 runs to 16 residues. The CDR3 DNA is TGCGCCAGCAGCCAAGATGGGAGGAGCCTCTTCTACGAGCAGTACTTC. It yields the protein CASSQDGRSLFYEQYF.